The present entry profiles one T cell receptor beta chain with its context. Its antigen is currently not known. With a much larger clone just one base away, this may be a read error. The CDR3 contains 14 residues, cysteine and phenylalanine counted. Just CDR3 DNA is preserved here, 42 bases in frame from base 1. The germline V gene supplies CDR1 ENHRY and CDR2 SYGVKD. These data originate in a study of glioma-infiltrating T cells (dated by TCRdb to about 2016). Context from the whole study: Glioma tissue, non-neoplastic brain tissue and matched peripheral blood mononuclear cells were used as sources from which TCR alpha- and beta-chain repertoires were sequenced. The paired cohort was made up of three low-grade glioma patients, under ten primary glioblastoma patients and three non-glioma patients who contributed non-neoplastic brain tissue. Each tissue-infiltrating repertoire was compared with the same patient's peripheral blood repertoire to measure divergence between tissue and blood T-cell populations. The study at large found these results: Only a very small number of CDR3 sequences turned up in both tissue and blood, a result put down to high CDR3 diversity combined with limited sampling. The group comparisons were based on small numbers of patients: three non-neoplastic, three low-grade glioma and roughly eight glioblastoma patients. VJ-independent divergence between tissue and blood was lower than expected in non-neoplastic patients but higher than expected in all gliomas, particularly low-grade gliomas.

TCR alpha and beta CDR3 regions were amplified with the iRepertoire nested amplicon-rescue multiplex PCR (arm-PCR) platform from RNA. The input for one-step reverse transcription and amplification was about 90-400 ng of tissue mRNA or PBMC total RNA. Following bead purification, Illumina adapters were added by a secondary multiplex PCR, and the libraries were gel-purified between 200 and 400 bp. The libraries contained internal 6-nucleotide barcodes that were used for demultiplexing. Sequencing of the libraries was done on an Illumina MiSeq using 2x220 or 2x250 nucleotide paired-end reads. Regarding the original processing steps: Paired reads were merged with FLASH 1.2.11 and aligned to the GRCh37 human genome with BWA-MEM before extracting TRA and TRB reads. An IMGT-derived reference of cassette sequences and CDR3 motifs, with pseudogenes included, was used for V and J assignment. Three-frame translation of reads was performed, and productive CDR3s were defined as those with a C...FGXG motif and no stop codons. Clonotypes were defined as unique combinations of V-J cassette pair and CDR3 amino acid sequence. Filtering of reads was based on Hamming distance, with the threshold set by the sequence error rate of each sample in mapped regions. Clones were called with MiXCR by TCRdb after fastp trimmed the public reads at Q25, and only in-frame beta chains were retained. Every distinct CDR3 protein forms one entry, paired with its most common genes and DNA. TCRdb, rather than the study authors, made the V and J calls. For this sample the table gives about 44,000 distinct CDR3 sequences, of which about a fifth were detected only once. The ten largest clones represent 5% to 8% of the sample.

Recombination connected TRBV10-3 to TRBJ1-2, with 10 bases matching TRBD1. The sequence came from a human donor with low-grade glioma or glioblastoma, undergoing nonglioma brain surgery, or in good health (not recorded which). Sequenced input: glioma tissue, nonneoplastic brain tissue, or PBMCs (not recorded which). The nucleotide sequence reads TGTGCCATCAGTGAGTCGGGACAGGGGACCGGCTACGCCTTC. It translates as CAISESGQGTGYAF.